Listed below are T cell receptor beta chains from one sample, sequenced in a study of blood T cells in healthy people across ages. TCRdb recomputed calls from the 5' RACE reads with MiXCR, one row per CDR3 protein. The table includes roughly 700,000 distinct CDR3 sequences, over 45% detected once. Sequenced input: blood. Receptors originate from a woman aged 55-69 years in good health. Each CDR3 is given with its conserved first and last residue. D genes are given only for firm matches. Size tells how often a clone was seen (once, few, many) or the class of an expanded clone, and some rows leave it out.

TRBD2	15	TRBV20-1	.	TRBJ2-7	TGCAGTGCTAGAGGGACTAGCGGGAGGCCCTACGAGCAGTACTTC	CSARGTSGRPYEQYF
.	14	TRBV15	few	TRBJ2-7	TGTGCCACCAGACGGACACAGTCCTCCTACGAGCAGTACTTC	CATRRTQSSYEQYF
TRBD1	15	TRBV6-2/TRBV6-3	many	TRBJ2-5	TGTGCCAGCAGTCGACAGGGGCCTCGACAAGAGACCCAGTACTTC	CASSRQGPRQETQYF
TRBD2	16	TRBV11-1	few	TRBJ2-7	TGTGCCAGCAGCCTCAGTCTGGCGGGAGGTTCCCACGAGCAGTACTTC	CASSLSLAGGSHEQYF
TRBD2	18	TRBV11-3	.	TRBJ2-3	TGTGCCAGCAGCTCAACCGGGACTAGCGGGAGGGCCCTCGATACGCAGTATTTT	CASSSTGTSGRALDTQYF
.	12	TRBV5-1	few	TRBJ1-1	TGCGCCAGCAGCTCTGGGTACACTGAAGCTTTCTTT	CASSSGYTEAFF
TRBD2	16	TRBV12-3/TRBV12-4	.	TRBJ2-7	TGTGCCAGCTCCTTCCTTCGGGGAGGGCCTTCCAATGAGCAGTACTTC	CASSFLRGGPSNEQYF
.	13	TRBV10-3	few	TRBJ2-3	TGTGCCATCAGTGACAGGGAGACAGATACGCAGTATTTT	CAISDRETDTQYF
.	17	TRBV20-1	once	TRBJ2-2	TGCAGTGCTAGAGATCTCGGGCGGGGCTCGAACACCGGGGAGCTGTTTTTT	CSARDLGRGSNTGELFF
TRBD2	16	TRBV9	.	TRBJ2-5	TGTGCCAGCAGCGTGGGGGGGCTAGCGGGAGTAGATGAGCAGTACTTC	CASSVGGLAGVDEQYF
.	12	TRBV6-5	few	TRBJ2-4	TGTGCCAGCATGACAGGCGGAGACATTCAGTACTTC	CASMTGGDIQYF
.	15	TRBV29-1	few	TRBJ1-2	TGCAGCGTTGAAGGGCCAGGGGCTCTTAACTATGGCTACACCTTC	CSVEGPGALNYGYTF
.	16	TRBV18	.	TRBJ2-2	TGTGCCAGCTCACCACTAGACAGCGCGAACACCGGGGAGCTGTTTTTT	CASSPLDSANTGELFF
.	17	TRBV21-1	.	TRBJ2-6	TGTGCCAGCAGCAAAGCTCGCGGGGACTTCACAGCCAACGTCCTGACTTTC	CASSKARGDFTANVLTF
.	15	TRBV27	.	TRBJ2-7	TGTGCCAGCAGCACGAGGACGGGTGGTTTGTTCGAGCAGTACTTC	CASSTRTGGLFEQYF
.	15	TRBV13	.	TRBJ2-7	TGTGCCAGCAGCTTATGGCGGGGGCACAGCTACGAGCAGTACTTC	CASSLWRGHSYEQYF
TRBD1	15	TRBV20-1	few	TRBJ1-5	TGCAGTGCTAGAGATACCCAGGGGGCAGGTCAGCCCCAGCATTTT	CSARDTQGAGQPQHF
.	11	TRBV12-5	.	TRBJ2-7	TGTGCTAGTGGTTTGGGTTCCGAGCAGTACTTC	CASGLGSEQYF
.	15	TRBV7-3	.	TRBJ2-7	TGTGCCAGCAGCTTAAACCCTAGCGCCCCCAACGAGCAGTACTTC	CASSLNPSAPNEQYF
TRBD1	16	TRBV9	few	TRBJ2-3	TGTGCCAGCAGCGCACCGGGACAGGTTGGCACAGATACGCAGTATTTT	CASSAPGQVGTDTQYF
TRBD1	13	TRBV7-2	few	TRBJ2-7	TGTGCCAGCAGCGCTACAGGGGCTGGGGAGCAGTACTTC	CASSATGAGEQYF
.	12	TRBV29-1	few	TRBJ1-2	TGCAGCGTTCTCGACGTGACCCGTGGCTACACCTTC	CSVLDVTRGYTF
TRBD2	13	TRBV10-3	.	TRBJ2-7	TGTGCCATCAGTGGACTAGCGGGGAACGAGCAGTACTTC	CAISGLAGNEQYF
.	14	TRBV4-3	.	TRBJ1-2	TGCGCCAGCAGCCCCTCCACGGGGCGGGATGGCTACACCTTC	CASSPSTGRDGYTF
.	18	TRBV5-1	once	TRBJ2-3	TGCGCCAGCAGGAAGGGCAGGGGCGAGGGTTCGGTGTCAGATACGCAGTATTTT	CASRKGRGEGSVSDTQYF
.	16	TRBV12-3/TRBV12-4	.	TRBJ1-1	TGTGCCAGCAGTACATCCTTCACAGGCCCCCCCACTGAAGCTTTCTTT	CASSTSFTGPPTEAFF